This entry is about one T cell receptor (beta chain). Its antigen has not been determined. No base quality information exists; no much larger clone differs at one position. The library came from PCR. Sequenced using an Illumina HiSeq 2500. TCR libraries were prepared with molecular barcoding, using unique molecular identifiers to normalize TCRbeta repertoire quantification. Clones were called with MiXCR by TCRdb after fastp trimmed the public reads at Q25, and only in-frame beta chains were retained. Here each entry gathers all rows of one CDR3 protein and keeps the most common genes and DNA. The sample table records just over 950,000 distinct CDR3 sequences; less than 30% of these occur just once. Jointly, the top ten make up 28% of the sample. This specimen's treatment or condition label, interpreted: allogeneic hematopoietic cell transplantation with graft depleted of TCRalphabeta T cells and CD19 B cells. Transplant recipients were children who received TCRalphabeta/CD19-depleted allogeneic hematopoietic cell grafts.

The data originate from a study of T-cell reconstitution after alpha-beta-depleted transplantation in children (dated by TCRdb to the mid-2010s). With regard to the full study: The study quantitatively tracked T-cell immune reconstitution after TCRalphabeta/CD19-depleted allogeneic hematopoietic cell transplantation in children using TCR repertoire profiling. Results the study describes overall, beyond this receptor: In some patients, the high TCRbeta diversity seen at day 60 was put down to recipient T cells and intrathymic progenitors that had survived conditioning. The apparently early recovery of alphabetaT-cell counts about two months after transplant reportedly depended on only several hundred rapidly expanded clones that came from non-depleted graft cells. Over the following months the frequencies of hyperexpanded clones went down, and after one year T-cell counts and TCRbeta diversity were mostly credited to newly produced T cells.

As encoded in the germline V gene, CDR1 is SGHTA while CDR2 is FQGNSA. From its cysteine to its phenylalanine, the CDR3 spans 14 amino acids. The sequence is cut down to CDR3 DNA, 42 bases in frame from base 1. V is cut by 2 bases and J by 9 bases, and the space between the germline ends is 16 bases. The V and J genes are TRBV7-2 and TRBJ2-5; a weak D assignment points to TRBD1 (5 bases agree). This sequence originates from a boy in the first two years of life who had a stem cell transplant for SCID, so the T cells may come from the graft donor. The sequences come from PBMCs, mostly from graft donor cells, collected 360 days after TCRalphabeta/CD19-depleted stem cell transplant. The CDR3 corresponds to CASSLRPSGAAQYF. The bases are TGTGCCAGCAGCTTAAGGCCTAGTGGGGCAGCCCAGTACTTC.